The TCR beta chain described here comes from a study of CD8 T cells in ankylosing spondylitis. This clonotype was seen a handful of times. The antigen is undetermined. Germline CDR1 is LGHNA and CDR2 is YSLEER. V was cut by 1 base and J by 12 bases, with 16 bases left in between. This CDR3 has 14 residues. General study results and limits: Characteristic of ankylosing spondylitis blood, it appeared, was a TCR beta motif comprising about eight highly homologous variants. In ankylosing spondylitis patients, matched synovial fluid reportedly showed significant enrichment of disease-linked clones. A number of the motif variants had already been described in reactive arthritis synovial fluid and blood.

Scientists made TCR beta libraries using quantitative 5'-RACE with molecular barcodes. TCRdb re-called the 5' RACE reads through MiXCR, storing one row per CDR3 protein. The data show about 460,000 distinct CDR3 sequences, 5.3% seen once. This chain joins TRBV4-3 and TRBJ2-1; a weak D match, TRBD2 (6 bases). This TCR was sampled from a male donor with ankylosing spondylitis. The source material was blood, either unsorted or a sorted T cell fraction (not recorded which). The CDR3 spells CASSQVDYVPRQFF. In DNA form, the CDR3 reads TGCGCCAGCAGCCAAGTGGACTATGTCCCACGGCAGTTCTTC.